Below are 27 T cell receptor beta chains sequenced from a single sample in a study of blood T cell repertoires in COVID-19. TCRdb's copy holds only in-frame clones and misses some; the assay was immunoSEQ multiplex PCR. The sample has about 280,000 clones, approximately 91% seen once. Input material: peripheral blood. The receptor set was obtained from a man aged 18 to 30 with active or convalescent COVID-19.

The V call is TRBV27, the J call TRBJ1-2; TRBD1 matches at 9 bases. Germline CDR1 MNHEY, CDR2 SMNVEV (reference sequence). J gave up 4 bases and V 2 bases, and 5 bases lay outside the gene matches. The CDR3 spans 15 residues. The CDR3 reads CASSLMTGGFYGYTF. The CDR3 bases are TGTGCCAGCAGTTTAATGACAGGGGGATTCTATGGCTACACCTTC.

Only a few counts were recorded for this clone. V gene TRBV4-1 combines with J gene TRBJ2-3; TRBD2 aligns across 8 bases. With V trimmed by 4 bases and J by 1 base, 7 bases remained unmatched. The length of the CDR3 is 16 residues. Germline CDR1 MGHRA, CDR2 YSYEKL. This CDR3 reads CASSPLAGGGTDTQYF. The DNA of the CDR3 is TGCGCCAGCAGCCCTCTTGCGGGGGGAGGCACAGATACGCAGTATTTT.

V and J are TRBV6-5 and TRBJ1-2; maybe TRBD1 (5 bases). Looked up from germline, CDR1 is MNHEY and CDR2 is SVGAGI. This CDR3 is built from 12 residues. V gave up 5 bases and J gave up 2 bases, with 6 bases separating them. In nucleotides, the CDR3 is TGTGCCAGCAGTAGACAGAACTATGGCTACACCTTC. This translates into CASSRQNYGYTF.

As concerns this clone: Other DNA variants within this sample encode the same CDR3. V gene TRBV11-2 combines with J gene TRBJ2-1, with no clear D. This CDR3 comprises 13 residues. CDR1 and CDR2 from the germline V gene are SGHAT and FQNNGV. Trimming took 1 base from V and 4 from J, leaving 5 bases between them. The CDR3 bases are TGTGCCAGCAGCTTAGGCGGTTACAATGAGCAGTTCTTC. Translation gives CASSLGGYNEQFF.

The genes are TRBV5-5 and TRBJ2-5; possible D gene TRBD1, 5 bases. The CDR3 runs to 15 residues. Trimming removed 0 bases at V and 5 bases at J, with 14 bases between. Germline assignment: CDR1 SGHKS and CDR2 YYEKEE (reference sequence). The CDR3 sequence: CASSLGGRVAETQYF. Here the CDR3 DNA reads TGTGCCAGCAGCTTGGGTGGCAGGGTGGCGGAGACCCAGTACTTC. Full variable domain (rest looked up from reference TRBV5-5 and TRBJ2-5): DAGVTQSPTHLIKTRGQQVTLRCSPISGHKSVSWYQQVLGQGPQFIFQYYEKEERGRGNFPDRFSARQFPNYSSELNVNALLLGDSALYLCASSLGGRVAETQYFGPGTRLLVL.

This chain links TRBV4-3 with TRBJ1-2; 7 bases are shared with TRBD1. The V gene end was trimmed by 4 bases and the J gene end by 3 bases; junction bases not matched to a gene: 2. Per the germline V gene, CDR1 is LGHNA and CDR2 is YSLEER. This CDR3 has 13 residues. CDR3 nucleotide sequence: TGCGCCAGCAGCCCCGGACAGGACTATGGCTACACCTTC. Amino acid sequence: CASSPGQDYGYTF.

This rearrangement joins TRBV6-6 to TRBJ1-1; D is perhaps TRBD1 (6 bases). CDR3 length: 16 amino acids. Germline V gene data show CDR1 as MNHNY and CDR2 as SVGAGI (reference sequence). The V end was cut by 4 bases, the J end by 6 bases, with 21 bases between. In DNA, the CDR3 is TGTGCCAGCAGTTTACAGCCGGGGCACAGGGTCCCTGAAGCTTTCTTT. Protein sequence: CASSLQPGHRVPEAFF.

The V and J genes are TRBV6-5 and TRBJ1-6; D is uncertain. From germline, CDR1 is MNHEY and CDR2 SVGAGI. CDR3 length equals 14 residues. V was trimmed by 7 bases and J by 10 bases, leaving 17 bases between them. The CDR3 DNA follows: TGTGCCAGCACGGAGCGGCCCTCCAGCTCACCCCTCCACTTT. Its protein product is CASTERPSSSPLHF.

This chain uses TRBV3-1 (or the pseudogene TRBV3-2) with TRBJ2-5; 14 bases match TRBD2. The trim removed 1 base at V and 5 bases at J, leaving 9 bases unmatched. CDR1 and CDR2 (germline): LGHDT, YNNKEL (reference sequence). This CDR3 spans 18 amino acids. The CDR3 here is CASSQVKTSGGAGETQYF. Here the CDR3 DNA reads TGTGCCAGCAGCCAAGTGAAGACTAGCGGGGGGGCTGGTGAGACCCAGTACTTC.

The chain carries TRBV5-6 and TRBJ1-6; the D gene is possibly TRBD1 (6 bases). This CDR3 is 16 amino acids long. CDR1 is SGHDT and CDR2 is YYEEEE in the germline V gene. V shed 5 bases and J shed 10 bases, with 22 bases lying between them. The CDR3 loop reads CASSPGAGGPYSPLHF. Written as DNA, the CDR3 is TGTGCCAGCAGTCCCGGGGCGGGGGGGCCATACTCACCCCTCCACTTT.

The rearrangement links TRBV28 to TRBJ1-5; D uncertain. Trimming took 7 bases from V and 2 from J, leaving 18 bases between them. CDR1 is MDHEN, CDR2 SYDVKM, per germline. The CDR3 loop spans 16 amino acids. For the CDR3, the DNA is TGTGCCAGCAACAAAGGGCGGGTGCTCGGCAATCAGCCCCAGCATTTT. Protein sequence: CASNKGRVLGNQPQHF. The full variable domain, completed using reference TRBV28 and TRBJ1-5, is DVKVTQSSRYLVKRTGEKVFLECVQDMDHENMFWYRQDPGLGLRLIYFSYDVKMKEKGDIPEGYSVSREKKERFSLILESASTNQTSMYLCASNKGRVLGNQPQHFGDGTRLSIL.

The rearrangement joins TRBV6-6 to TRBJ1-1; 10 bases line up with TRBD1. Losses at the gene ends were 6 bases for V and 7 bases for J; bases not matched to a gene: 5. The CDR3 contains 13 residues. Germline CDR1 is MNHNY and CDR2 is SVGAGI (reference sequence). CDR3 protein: CASRTGGAGEAFF. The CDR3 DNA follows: TGTGCCAGCAGGACAGGGGGCGCGGGTGAAGCTTTCTTT.

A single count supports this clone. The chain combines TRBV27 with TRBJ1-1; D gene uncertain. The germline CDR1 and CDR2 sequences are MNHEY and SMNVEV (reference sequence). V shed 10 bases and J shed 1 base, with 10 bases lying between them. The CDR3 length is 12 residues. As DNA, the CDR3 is TGTGCCACCCGGGGATCGAACACTGAAGCTTTCTTT. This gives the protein CATRGSNTEAFF.

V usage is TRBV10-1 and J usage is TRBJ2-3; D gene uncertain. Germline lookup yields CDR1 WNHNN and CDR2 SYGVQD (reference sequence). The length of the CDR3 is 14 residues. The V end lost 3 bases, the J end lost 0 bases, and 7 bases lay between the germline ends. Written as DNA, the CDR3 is TGCGCCAGCAGTGATAGTCACAGCACAGATACGCAGTATTTT. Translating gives CASSDSHSTDTQYF.

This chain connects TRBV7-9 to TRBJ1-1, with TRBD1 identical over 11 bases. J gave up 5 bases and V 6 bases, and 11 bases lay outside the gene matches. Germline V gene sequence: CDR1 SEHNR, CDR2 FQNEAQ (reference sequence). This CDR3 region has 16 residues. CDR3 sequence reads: CASSSDRGQLWTEAFF. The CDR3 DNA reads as TGTGCCAGCAGTTCGGACAGGGGGCAACTGTGGACTGAAGCTTTCTTT.

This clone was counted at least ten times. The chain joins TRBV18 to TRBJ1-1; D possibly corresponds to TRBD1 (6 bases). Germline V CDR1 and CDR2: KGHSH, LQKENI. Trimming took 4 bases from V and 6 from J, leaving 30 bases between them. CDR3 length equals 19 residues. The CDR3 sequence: CASSQKISGNQGKPSEAFF. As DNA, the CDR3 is TGTGCCAGCTCACAAAAGATCTCAGGTAATCAGGGGAAGCCTTCTGAAGCTTTCTTT.

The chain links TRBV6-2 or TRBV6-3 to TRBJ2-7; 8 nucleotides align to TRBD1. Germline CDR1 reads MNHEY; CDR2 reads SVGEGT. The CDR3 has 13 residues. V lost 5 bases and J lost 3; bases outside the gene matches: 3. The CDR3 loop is CASSKGQGYEQYF. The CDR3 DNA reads TGTGCCAGCAGTAAAGGACAGGGCTACGAGCAGTACTTC.

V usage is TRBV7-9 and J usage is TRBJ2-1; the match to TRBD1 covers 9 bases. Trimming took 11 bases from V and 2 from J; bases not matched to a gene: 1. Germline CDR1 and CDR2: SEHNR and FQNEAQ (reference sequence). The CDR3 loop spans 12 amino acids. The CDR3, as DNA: TGTGCCGGACAGGGGCCCTACAATGAGCAGTTCTTC. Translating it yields CAGQGPYNEQFF.

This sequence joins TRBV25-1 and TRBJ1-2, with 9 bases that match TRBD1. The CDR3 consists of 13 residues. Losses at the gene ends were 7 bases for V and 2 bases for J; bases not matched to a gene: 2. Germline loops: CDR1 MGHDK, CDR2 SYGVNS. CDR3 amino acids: CASTGTGNYGYTF. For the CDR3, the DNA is TGTGCCAGCACCGGGACAGGGAACTATGGCTACACCTTC.

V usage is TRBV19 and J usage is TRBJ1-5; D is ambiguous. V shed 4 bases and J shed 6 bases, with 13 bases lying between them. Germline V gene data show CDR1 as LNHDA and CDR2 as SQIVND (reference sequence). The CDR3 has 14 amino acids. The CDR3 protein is CASSTRGLGQPQHF. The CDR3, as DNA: TGTGCCAGTAGTACCCGAGGATTGGGTCAGCCCCAGCATTTT.

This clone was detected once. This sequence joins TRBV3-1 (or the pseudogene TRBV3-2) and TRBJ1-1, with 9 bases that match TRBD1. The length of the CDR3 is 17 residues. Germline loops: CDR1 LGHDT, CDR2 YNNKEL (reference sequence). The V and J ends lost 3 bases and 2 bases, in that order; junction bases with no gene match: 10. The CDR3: CASSQDRGNLLNTEAFF. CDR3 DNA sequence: TGTGCCAGCAGCCAGGACAGGGGTAACCTCCTAAACACTGAAGCTTTCTTT.

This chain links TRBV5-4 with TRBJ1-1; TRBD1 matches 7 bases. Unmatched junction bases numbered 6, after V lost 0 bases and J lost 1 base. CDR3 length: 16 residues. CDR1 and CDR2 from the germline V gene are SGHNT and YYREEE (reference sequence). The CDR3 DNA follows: TGTGCCAGCAGCTTGGGATTGGGACAGCAGAACACTGAAGCTTTCTTT. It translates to CASSLGLGQQNTEAFF.

Written as DNA, the CDR3 is TGCGCCAGCAGCCATTCTCGTCGGGGAAGGAATGAGCAGTTCTTC. Amino acid sequence: CASSHSRRGRNEQFF. V is TRBV4-3 and J is TRBJ2-1; D is possibly TRBD2 (5 bases). Trimming removed 3 bases from V and 7 bases from J, with 16 bases in between. Germline assignment: CDR1 LGHNA and CDR2 YSLEER. This CDR3 is 15 amino acids long.

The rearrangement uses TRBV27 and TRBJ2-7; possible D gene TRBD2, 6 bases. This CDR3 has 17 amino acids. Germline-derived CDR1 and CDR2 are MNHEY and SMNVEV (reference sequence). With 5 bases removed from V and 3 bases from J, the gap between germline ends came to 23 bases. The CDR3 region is CASSPRSPAGGNYEQYF. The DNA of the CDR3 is TGTGCCAGCAGTCCTAGGTCCCCCGCAGGAGGGAACTACGAGCAGTACTTC.

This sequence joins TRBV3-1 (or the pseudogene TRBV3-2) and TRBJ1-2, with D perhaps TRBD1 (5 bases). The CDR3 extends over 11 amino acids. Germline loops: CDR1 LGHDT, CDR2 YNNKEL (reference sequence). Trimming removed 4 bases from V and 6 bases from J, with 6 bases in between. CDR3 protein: CASSRGDGYTF. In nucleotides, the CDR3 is TGTGCCAGCAGCCGGGGCGATGGCTACACCTTC.

CDR3: CASSPRVLNYGYTF. CDR3 DNA: TGTGCCAGCAGCCCCAGGGTCTTGAACTATGGCTACACCTTC. The V call is TRBV11-2, the J call TRBJ1-2; TRBD1 might be the D (5 bases). Germline CDR1 is SGHAT and CDR2 is FQNNGV. This CDR3 is 14 amino acids long. V shed 5 bases and J shed 2 bases, with 12 bases lying between them.

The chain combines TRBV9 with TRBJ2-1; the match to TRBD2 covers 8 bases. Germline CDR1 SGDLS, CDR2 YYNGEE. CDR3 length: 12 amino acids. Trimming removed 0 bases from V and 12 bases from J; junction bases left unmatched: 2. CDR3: CASSVEAGGQFF. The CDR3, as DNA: TGTGCCAGCAGCGTAGAGGCGGGGGGGCAGTTCTTC.